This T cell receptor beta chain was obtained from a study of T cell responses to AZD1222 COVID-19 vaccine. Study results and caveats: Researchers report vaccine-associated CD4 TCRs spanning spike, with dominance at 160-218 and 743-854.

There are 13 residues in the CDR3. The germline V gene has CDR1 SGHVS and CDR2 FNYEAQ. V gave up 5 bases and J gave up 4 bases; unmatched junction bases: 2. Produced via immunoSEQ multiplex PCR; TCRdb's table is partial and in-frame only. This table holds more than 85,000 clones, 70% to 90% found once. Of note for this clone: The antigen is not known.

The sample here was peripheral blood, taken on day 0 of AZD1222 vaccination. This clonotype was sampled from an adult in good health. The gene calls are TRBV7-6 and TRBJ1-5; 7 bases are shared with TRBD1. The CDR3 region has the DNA TGTGCCAGCAGCCCGACAGGGAATCAGCCCCAGCATTTT. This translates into CASSPTGNQPQHF.